This T cell receptor (beta chain) was identified in a study of OX40 agonist ivuxolimab in advanced cancers. About the study: Enrollees could have had prior anti-PD-1, anti-PD-L1 or anti-CTLA-4 therapy, which 35% to 40% had received. Study-wide points: There was clonal expansion of CD4+ and CD8+ blood T cells by week 6 at 0.1 to 3.0 mg/kg.

This clone has a single count. Its cognate antigen is unknown. The table came from immunoSEQ multiplex PCR; TCRdb's copy has only in-frame clones and leaves some out. The data hold approximately 49,000 clones, with 85% observed a single time. Here the sequenced sample was CD4+ or CD8+ T cells sorted from blood, taken in a trial of the OX40 agonist ivuxolimab. This TCR derives from an adult with an advanced solid tumor such as melanoma, head and neck, liver or kidney cancer.

The CDR3 DNA reads TGTGCCAGCAGAATCCGCCGGGACAGCTACAATGAGCAGTTCTTC. As protein: CASRIRRDSYNEQFF. This chain joins TRBV9 and TRBJ2-1; 7 positions match TRBD1. There are 15 residues in the CDR3. V shed 5 bases, J shed 3 bases, and the junction held 8 bases outside the gene matches. CDR1 is SGDLS and CDR2 is YYNGEE in the germline V gene.